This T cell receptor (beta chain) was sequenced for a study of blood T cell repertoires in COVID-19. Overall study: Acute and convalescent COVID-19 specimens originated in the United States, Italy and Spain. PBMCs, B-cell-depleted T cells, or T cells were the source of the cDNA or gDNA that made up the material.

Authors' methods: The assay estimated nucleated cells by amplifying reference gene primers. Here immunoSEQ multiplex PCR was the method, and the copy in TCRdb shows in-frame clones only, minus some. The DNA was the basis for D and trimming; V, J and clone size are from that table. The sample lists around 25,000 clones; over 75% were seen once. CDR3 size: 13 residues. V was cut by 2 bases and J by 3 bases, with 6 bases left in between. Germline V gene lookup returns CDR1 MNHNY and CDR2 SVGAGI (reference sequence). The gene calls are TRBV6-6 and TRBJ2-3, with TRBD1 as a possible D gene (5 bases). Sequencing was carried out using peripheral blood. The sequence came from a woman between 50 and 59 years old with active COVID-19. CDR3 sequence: CASSYAGTDTQYF. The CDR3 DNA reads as TGTGCCAGCAGTTACGCAGGGACAGATACGCAGTATTTT.